A selection of T cell receptor beta chains follows, all from one sample in a study of T cells in Graves' hyperthyroidism and ophthalmopathy. TCRdb redid the calling of the multiplex PCR reads with MiXCR, one entry per CDR3 protein. Seen here are roughly 200,000 distinct CDR3 sequences, 17% observed once, and the top ten hold roughly 49%. Sequencing was performed on blood. The receptors originated from a woman aged 45-60 years with Graves' hyperthyroidism. Each CDR3 is given without its conserved first and last residue. The order of the fields is V gene, J gene, CDR3 protein.

TRBV12-3/TRBV12-4,TRBJ1-1,ASSSRTGTNTEAF
TRBV28,TRBJ2-5,ASKQGEETQY
TRBV29-1,TRBJ2-1,SVEPGTSGMSYNEQF
TRBV9,TRBJ2-7,ASSAQGSPYEQY
TRBV29-1,TRBJ1-5,SGPGGQRIQPQH
TRBV11-1,TRBJ2-7,ASTPRDSYEQY
TRBV7-9,TRBJ2-2,ASNHRSHTGELF
TRBV3-1,TRBJ2-1,ASSQVATGRAGEQF
TRBV20-1,TRBJ1-1,SAHSQGMNTEAF
TRBV6-1,TRBJ2-7,ASSDSTGKDEQY
TRBV20-1,TRBJ2-2,SAPTGYTGELF
TRBV12-3/TRBV12-4,TRBJ1-1,ASSTTLGQGAPGTEAF
TRBV27,TRBJ2-7,ASSLGLDRGLEQY
TRBV10-3,TRBJ1-5,AISVSSNQPQH
TRBV2,TRBJ1-1,ASRASGDTEAF
TRBV12-3/TRBV12-4,TRBJ2-1,ASSLYRERNNEQF
TRBV6-1,TRBJ2-7,ASRKTGGTLSYEQY
TRBV30,TRBJ1-4,AWSGTTGVIREKLF
TRBV9,TRBJ2-7,ASSVQAGWREGNYEQY
TRBV7-3,TRBJ2-5,ASSRGARGETQY
TRBV27,TRBJ2-7,ASSWRTSGIDEQY
TRBV12-3/TRBV12-4,TRBJ1-2,ASSRGRGYGYT
TRBV5-1,TRBJ2-7,ASSYGPQDYEQY
TRBV30,TRBJ2-5,AWSGLIGGGETQY
TRBV6-5,TRBJ2-3,ASSLGRSNTDTQY
TRBV24-1,TRBJ1-3,ATSDPGRAGNTIY